A single sample is the source of the 27 T cell receptor beta chains below, sequenced in a study of cytomegalovirus exposure and HLA in healthy donors. Amplification used 60 Vbeta primers and 13 Jbeta primers. Sequencing was performed with immunoSEQ multiplex PCR; in TCRdb, only in-frame clones are kept and a portion is missing. The sample records about 190,000 clones, roughly 80% being singletons. Sequenced material: PBMCs. The source is a man in his forties in good health and CMV-seropositive.

The CDR3 region is CASSPGQRNYGYTF. The DNA of the CDR3 is TGTGCCAGCAGCCCTGGACAGAGAAACTATGGCTACACCTTC. The chain uses TRBV7-9 and TRBJ1-2, with D maybe TRBD1 (6 bases). Per germline, CDR1 SEHNR and CDR2 FQNEAQ (reference sequence). The V gene lost 5 bases and the J gene lost 2 bases, with 12 bases spanning the gap. The CDR3 consists of 14 residues.

This chain uses TRBV5-1 with TRBJ1-4; 11 bases align to TRBD1. The germline CDR1 and CDR2 sequences are SGHRS and YFSETQ. The CDR3 is 17 amino acids. V lost 0 bases and J lost 7; bases outside the gene matches: 8. Here the CDR3 DNA reads TGCGCCAGCAGCTTGGTTGTCCATGGGACAGGGGGTGAAAAACTGTTTTTT. It specifies CASSLVVHGTGGEKLFF. Using reference TRBV5-1 and TRBJ1-4 for the parts outside the CDR3, the full variable domain is KAGVTQTPRYLIKTRGQQVTLSCSPISGHRSVSWYQQTPGQGLQFLFEYFSETQRNKGNFPGRFSGRQFSNSRSEMNVSTLELGDSALYLCASSLVVHGTGGEKLFFGSGTQLSVL.

This chain joins TRBV9 and TRBJ1-3, with TRBD1 identical over 9 bases. V shed 3 bases and J 4 bases; nucleotides not matched to a gene: 5. From germline, CDR1 is SGDLS and CDR2 YYNGEE. The CDR3 covers 15 residues. The CDR3 DNA follows: TGTGCCAGCAGCGGGGGACAGGGTTCAGGAAACACCATATATTTT. This translates into CASSGGQGSGNTIYF. Complete variable domain (other parts from reference TRBV9 and TRBJ1-3): DSGVTQTPKHLITATGQRVTLRCSPRSGDLSVYWYQQSLDQGLQFLIQYYNGEERAKGNILERFSAQQFPDLHSELNLSSLELGDSALYFCASSGGQGSGNTIYFGEGSWLTVV.

The rearrangement uses TRBV11-3 and TRBJ2-7, with a tentative D call TRBD2 (5 bases). This CDR3 spans 14 amino acids. Trimming took off 5 bases at V and 0 bases at J, with 11 bases between the two ends. Germline loops: CDR1 SGHNT, CDR2 YENEEA. The chain's CDR3 is CASSPGESSYEQYF. The CDR3 nucleotides are TGTGCCAGCAGCCCCGGGGAGAGCTCCTACGAGCAGTACTTC.

The genes are TRBV5-1 and TRBJ2-1; TRBD1 aligns across 10 bases. Losses at the gene ends were 1 base for V and 3 bases for J; bases not matched to a gene: 4. The length of the CDR3 is 16 residues. Germline CDR1 reads SGHRS; CDR2 reads YFSETQ. The CDR3, as DNA: TGCGCCAGCAGCTTGACCCGGACAGGGGGCTACAATGAGCAGTTCTTC. Its translation is CASSLTRTGGYNEQFF.

The chain has TRBV10-3 and TRBJ2-5; 7 bases align to TRBD2. This CDR3 contains 14 residues. Trimming cost V 2 bases and J 4 bases; bases outside gene matches: 4. The germline V gene has CDR1 ENHRY and CDR2 SYGVKD. This chain's CDR3 is CAISETSVRETQYF. The CDR3 coding sequence is TGTGCCATCAGTGAGACTAGCGTTCGAGAGACCCAGTACTTC.

This chain uses TRBV4-2 with TRBJ2-7, with TRBD1 matching over 9 bases. Looked up from germline, CDR1 is LGHNA and CDR2 is YNFKEQ. The CDR3 is 15 residues long. J was trimmed by 4 bases and V by 1 base; bases with no gene match: 5. This chain's CDR3 is CASSQGTGEKYEQYF. The CDR3 bases are TGTGCCAGCAGCCAAGGGACAGGGGAAAAATACGAGCAGTACTTC.

This chain joins TRBV10-1 and TRBJ1-1; D not certain. With 10 bases removed from V and 0 bases from J, the gap between germline ends came to 12 bases. CDR1 and CDR2 from the germline V gene are WNHNN and SYGVQD (reference sequence). The CDR3 totals 13 residues. For the CDR3, the DNA is TGCGCCACCCAGGAATCAATGAACACTGAAGCTTTCTTT. It specifies CATQESMNTEAFF.

The genes are TRBV18 and TRBJ2-3, with 8 bases identical to TRBD1. V trimming: 6 bases; J trimming: 11 bases; junction bases outside the gene matches: 19. The CDR3 covers 16 residues. Germline CDR1 KGHSH, CDR2 LQKENI. CDR3 nucleotides: TGTGCCAGCTCGAAAGACAGGGGCCTTCACCCTCCTAGGCAGTATTTT. Translating gives CASSKDRGLHPPRQYF.

V is TRBV27 and J is TRBJ1-5; no definite D call. V gave up 5 bases and J gave up 5 bases, with 10 bases separating them. The CDR3 totals 13 residues. Germline assignment: CDR1 MNHEY and CDR2 SMNVEV (reference sequence). The CDR3 here is CASSIQPDQPQHF. CDR3 DNA: TGTGCCAGCAGTATCCAACCGGATCAGCCCCAGCATTTT.

V usage is TRBV5-1 and J usage is TRBJ2-2; maybe TRBD1 (6 bases). Between the trimmed V and J ends, which lost 3 bases and 1 base, there was a span of 13 bases. Germline lookup yields CDR1 SGHRS and CDR2 YFSETQ. The CDR3 sequence is 16 residues long. CDR3 nucleotides: TGCGCCAGCAGCTCCACAGGGAAATTGAACACCGGGGAGCTGTTTTTT. Translated: CASSSTGKLNTGELFF.

The table lists this clone with a count of one. This chain connects TRBV5-1 to TRBJ2-2, with D unclear. Germline V gene lookup returns CDR1 SGHRS and CDR2 YFSETQ. V lost 0 bases to trimming and J lost 7 bases, with 4 bases between them. The CDR3 consists of 12 residues. The CDR3 DNA reads as TGCGCCAGCAGCTTGGCCGGCGGGGAGCTGTTTTTT. It yields the protein CASSLAGGELFF.

V and J are TRBV7-2 and TRBJ2-7; the match to TRBD2 covers 7 bases. The CDR3 runs 13 residues. Germline CDR1 and CDR2: SGHTA and FQGNSA. The V and J ends lost 1 base and 3 bases, in that order; junction bases with no gene match: 0. The CDR3: CASSLGGGYEQYF. CDR3 DNA sequence: TGTGCCAGCAGCTTAGGCGGGGGCTACGAGCAGTACTTC.

The V and J genes are TRBV5-1 and TRBJ1-1, with 9 bases fitting TRBD1. Germline V gives CDR1 SGHRS, CDR2 YFSETQ. Germline trimming cut 7 bases from V and 0 bases from J; bases unmatched to any gene: 13. This CDR3 is 17 amino acids long. DNA of the CDR3: TGCGCCAGCGGCGGAAAACAGGGGGCGTCGGTGAACACTGAAGCTTTCTTT. Protein sequence: CASGGKQGASVNTEAFF.

The rearrangement uses TRBV15 and TRBJ1-2; 10 bases are shared with TRBD1. The junction had 5 bases not matched to a gene; V was cut back by 0 bases and J by 4 bases. CDR1 and CDR2 from the germline V gene are LNHNV and YYDKDF (reference sequence). The CDR3 sequence is 16 residues long. CDR3 region: CATSRERTGGAYGYTF. CDR3 DNA: TGTGCCACCAGCAGAGAACGGACAGGGGGGGCCTATGGCTACACCTTC.

The J gene is TRBJ2-5, the V gene TRBV6-5, with D possibly matching TRBD2 (5 bases). The length of the CDR3 is 14 residues. The V end lost 4 bases, the J end lost 7 bases, and 16 bases lay between the germline ends. Germline V gene data show CDR1 as MNHEY and CDR2 as SVGAGI. Here the CDR3 reads CASSSGLREGTQYF. The CDR3 nucleotides read TGTGCCAGCAGTTCGGGGTTGAGGGAAGGGACCCAGTACTTC.

This rearrangement joins TRBV11-3 to TRBJ2-2, with 8 bases fitting TRBD1. The germline V gene encodes CDR1 SGHNT and CDR2 YENEEA. CDR3 length: 15 residues. Unmatched junction bases numbered 4, after V lost 3 bases and J lost 4 bases. The CDR3 loop is CASSLGDRGTGELFF. The CDR3 DNA sequence: TGTGCCAGCAGCTTGGGAGACAGGGGCACCGGGGAGCTGTTTTTT.

This clone was recorded only once. The chain has TRBV9 and TRBJ2-3; 8 positions agree with TRBD2. CDR1 and CDR2 from the germline V gene are SGDLS and YYNGEE. The CDR3 loop spans 19 amino acids. V lost 3 bases and J lost 7; bases outside the gene matches: 22. The CDR3 sequence is CASSAHSTPRGGWENTQYF. In nucleotides, the CDR3 is TGTGCCAGCAGCGCCCACTCTACACCCCGGGGGGGCTGGGAGAATACGCAGTATTTT. Together with reference TRBV9 and TRBJ2-3, the CDR3 gives the full variable domain: DSGVTQTPKHLITATGQRVTLRCSPRSGDLSVYWYQQSLDQGLQFLIQYYNGEERAKGNILERFSAQQFPDLHSELNLSSLELGDSALYFCASSAHSTPRGGWENTQYFGPGTRLTVL.

The chain uses TRBV7-9 and TRBJ2-7; D is possibly TRBD2 (5 bases). The germline V gene encodes CDR1 SEHNR and CDR2 FQNEAQ (reference sequence). Trimming left V 3 bases short and J 2 bases short, with 8 bases between. This CDR3 is 13 amino acids long. CDR3: CASSLGRAYEQYF. CDR3 nucleotide sequence: TGTGCCAGCAGCTTGGGGAGAGCCTACGAGCAGTACTTC.

The V call is TRBV5-6, the J call TRBJ2-7; 10 nucleotides agree with TRBD2. Trimming removed 4 bases from V and 3 bases from J; junction bases left unmatched: 7. Germline values: CDR1 SGHDT, CDR2 YYEEEE. This CDR3 comprises 15 residues. CDR3 sequence: CASSPLQRGGYEQYF. In DNA, the CDR3 is TGTGCCAGCAGCCCCCTCCAGCGGGGGGGCTACGAGCAGTACTTC.

The V gene is TRBV6-1, the J gene TRBJ1-4; D is uncertain. The CDR3 is 14 residues long. Trimming stripped 5 bases from V and 12 bases from J, with 19 bases between. Germline CDR1 MNHNS, CDR2 SASEGT. The CDR3, as DNA: TGTGCCAGCAGTAGATCTGACACCGCCGGGGAACTGTTTTTT. This encodes CASSRSDTAGELFF.

This clone has a single count. The J gene is TRBJ2-5, the V gene TRBV18; 7 nucleotides match TRBD2. Unmatched junction bases numbered 3, after V lost 6 bases and J lost 5 bases. CDR1 and CDR2 (germline): KGHSH, LQKENI. The CDR3 has 12 residues. The CDR3 protein is CASSTAGETQYF. CDR3 in DNA: TGTGCCAGCTCTACAGCGGGGGAGACCCAGTACTTC.

The rearrangement uses TRBV2 and TRBJ2-7; 14 nucleotides line up with TRBD2. J gave up 4 bases and V 6 bases, and 14 bases lay outside the gene matches. This CDR3 spans 18 amino acids. The germline V gene has CDR1 SNHLY and CDR2 FYNNEI. CDR3 sequence reads: CASRANLPGLAGEYEQYF. The CDR3 DNA is TGTGCCAGCAGAGCCAACTTACCGGGACTAGCGGGAGAGTACGAGCAGTACTTC. Combining the CDR3 with reference TRBV2 and TRBJ2-7 gives the whole variable domain EPEVTQTPSHQVTQMGQEVILRCVPISNHLYFYWYRQILGQKVEFLVSFYNNEISEKSEIFDDQFSVERPDGSNFTLKIRSTKLEDSAMYFCASRANLPGLAGEYEQYFGPGTRLTVT.

The V gene is TRBV12-5, the J gene TRBJ2-7, with 8 bases lining up with TRBD1. The CDR3 loop spans 13 amino acids. The junction had 9 bases not matched to a gene; V was cut back by 9 bases and J by 5 bases. Germline lookup yields CDR1 LGHNT and CDR2 FRNRAP. CDR3: CASSWTGRNEQYF. The CDR3 bases are TGTGCTAGCTCCTGGACAGGGAGGAACGAGCAGTACTTC.

A note on this clone: A junction boundary mismatches the germline segment, possibly from a read error. The V call is TRBV7-7, the J call TRBJ2-1; 8 nucleotides align to TRBD2. Germline CDR1 and CDR2: SSHAT and FNYEAQ (reference sequence). The CDR3 contains 18 residues. For the CDR3, the DNA is TGTGCTAGCAGCTTAGCGCGGGAGGCAGGAAATCCATACAATGAGCAGTTCTTC. This translates into CASSLAREAGNPYNEQFF.

The chain joins TRBV5-4 to TRBJ2-2; weak D call: TRBD1 (6 bases). V was pared by 3 bases and J by 1 base, with 13 bases between. The CDR3 spans 16 residues. Germline V gene lookup returns CDR1 SGHNT and CDR2 YYREEE (reference sequence). CDR3 nucleotides: TGTGCCAGCAGCTCCGGCATGACAGGGAACACCGGGGAGCTGTTTTTT. As protein: CASSSGMTGNTGELFF.

This clone has just a few counts. The J gene is TRBJ2-2, the V gene TRBV7-2; maybe TRBD2 (6 bases). CDR1 is SGHTA and CDR2 is FQGNSA in the germline V gene. Trimming removed 4 bases at V and 0 bases at J, with 9 bases between. CDR3 length equals 15 residues. The CDR3 here is CASSWKRANTGELFF. CDR3 coding DNA: TGTGCCAGCAGCTGGAAGCGGGCGAACACCGGGGAGCTGTTTTTT. The complete variable domain, with remaining parts taken from reference TRBV7-2 and TRBJ2-2, reads GAGVSQSPSNKVTEKGKDVELRCDPISGHTALYWYRQSLGQGLEFLIYFQGNSAPDKSGLPSDRFSAERTGGSVSTLTIQRTQQEDSAVYLCASSWKRANTGELFFGEGSRLTVL.